This T cell receptor beta chain was documented in a study of control samples from healthy donors and cancer patients. This CDR3 region has 13 residues. Unmatched junction bases numbered 3, after V lost 5 bases and J lost 3 bases. Germline values: CDR1 MNHEY, CDR2 SMNVEV (reference sequence). Clones were read by immunoSEQ multiplex PCR, and TCRdb kept only the in-frame ones, dropping some. The sample holds tens of thousands of clones; 65% to 80% are singletons and the top ten take about 15%. The chain uses TRBV27 and TRBJ1-1, with TRBD1 matching 7 bases. Sequenced: formalin-fixed, paraffin-embedded tissue. The receptor's source is a male donor with melanoma. The CDR3 coding sequence is TGTGCCAGCAGTATGACAGGGTACACTGAAGCTTTCTTT. Translation: CASSMTGYTEAFF.